This T cell receptor beta chain was identified in a study of cytomegalovirus exposure and HLA in healthy donors. The CDR3 extends over 13 amino acids. The germline CDR1 and CDR2 sequences are LNHDA and SQIVND (reference sequence). With 8 bases removed from V and 5 bases from J, the gap between germline ends came to 15 bases. Regarding the study as a whole: V- and J-gene trimming of TCR beta was linked (in a later analysis) to a missense DCLRE1C variant. Roughly uniform sequencing depth across donors was assumed, possibly incorrectly. Most CMV-associated TCR beta chains were later found to appear HLA-restricted.

PCR employed 60 Vbeta and 13 Jbeta primers. As processed by the authors: About 80 million unique TCR beta chains, some 9.9 million of them shared, were counted by a later analysis. Using immunoSEQ multiplex PCR, the repertoire was profiled, and TCRdb retains in-frame clones only, with some absent. The DNA gave D and trimming, while V, J and clone size come from that table. The sample lists 120,000 or so clones; more than 70% were seen once. Concerning this clone: Its antigen is not known.

The sample taken for sequencing was PBMCs. The sequence derives from a man between 45 and 60 years old in good health and CMV-seropositive. The chain couples TRBV19 to TRBJ1-2; tentative D call: TRBD1 (5 bases). In nucleotides, the CDR3 is TGTGCCAGTGTCTATCCAGGGCTGTATGGCTACACCTTC. Translation gives CASVYPGLYGYTF.